This T cell receptor (beta chain) was recovered during a study of CD8 T cells in Susac syndrome. CDR1 and CDR2 (germline): GTSNPN, SVGIG (reference sequence). There are 20 residues in the CDR3. With 4 bases clipped from V and 5 bases from J, the junction kept 23 bases outside the gene matches. The Susac syndrome patients fit the recently defined diagnostic criteria for definite or probable disease. TEMRA cells were enriched by FACS, while CD8+ and CD4+ T cells were obtained through a negative isolation that was performed magnetically. Random hexamers primed reverse transcription of about 0.5 to 1 ug RNA. TCR beta CDR3 was amplified by immunoSEQ multiplex PCR. This amplification extended across 54 Vbeta and 13 Jbeta segments. TCRdb recomputed calls from the immunoSEQ multiplex PCR reads with MiXCR, one row per CDR3 protein. The sample gives about 240,000 distinct CDR3 sequences, 96% of which show up once; approximately 0.094% is in the top ten.

This TCR came from a human donor with Susac syndrome. The specimen was CD4+ T cells from PBMCs. V usage is TRBV30 and J usage is TRBJ2-2, with 9 bases lining up with TRBD1. The CDR3 spells CAWIPDRGISSGDGTGELFF. DNA for the CDR3: TGTGCCTGGATCCCTGACAGGGGGATTTCTAGCGGAGATGGGACCGGGGAGCTGTTTTTT.